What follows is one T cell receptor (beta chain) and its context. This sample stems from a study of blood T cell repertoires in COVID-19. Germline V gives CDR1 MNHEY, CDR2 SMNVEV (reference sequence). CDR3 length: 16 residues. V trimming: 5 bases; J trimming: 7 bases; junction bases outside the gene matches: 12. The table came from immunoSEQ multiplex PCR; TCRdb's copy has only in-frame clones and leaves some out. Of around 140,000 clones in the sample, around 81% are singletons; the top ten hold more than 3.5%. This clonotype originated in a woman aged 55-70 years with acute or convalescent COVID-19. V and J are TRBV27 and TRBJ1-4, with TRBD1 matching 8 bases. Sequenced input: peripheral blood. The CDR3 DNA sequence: TGTGCCAGCAGTCAGGGGGCACCTTCGATCGGTGAAAAACTGTTTTTT. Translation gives CASSQGAPSIGEKLFF.